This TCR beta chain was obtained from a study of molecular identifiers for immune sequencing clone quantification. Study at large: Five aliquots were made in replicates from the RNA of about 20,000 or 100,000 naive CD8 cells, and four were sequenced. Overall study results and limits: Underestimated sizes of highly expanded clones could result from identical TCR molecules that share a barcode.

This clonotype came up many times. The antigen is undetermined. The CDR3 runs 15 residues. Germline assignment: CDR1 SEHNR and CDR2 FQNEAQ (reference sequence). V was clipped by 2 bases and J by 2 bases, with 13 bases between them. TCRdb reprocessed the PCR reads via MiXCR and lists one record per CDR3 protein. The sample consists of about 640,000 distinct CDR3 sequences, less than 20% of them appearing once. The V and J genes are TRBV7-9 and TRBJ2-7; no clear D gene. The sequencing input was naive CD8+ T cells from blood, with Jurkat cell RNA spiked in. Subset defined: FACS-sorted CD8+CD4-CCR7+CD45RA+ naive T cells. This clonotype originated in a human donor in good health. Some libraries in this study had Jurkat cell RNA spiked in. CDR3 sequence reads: CASSLMESRTYEQYF. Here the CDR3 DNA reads TGTGCCAGCAGCTTAATGGAGAGCAGGACCTACGAGCAGTACTTC.